This entry is about one TCR beta chain. Its antigen is as yet unknown. The sample belongs to a study of response to subunit inactivated influenza vaccine. Notes on the study in general: It was suggested by the authors that few new T cells are recruited by each seasonal influenza vaccination.

TCRdb independently ran MiXCR on the RT-PCR reads; one entry per CDR3 protein. Of about 650,000 distinct CDR3 sequences in the sample, 14% were seen once. Trimming took off 0 bases at V and 6 bases at J, with 8 bases between the two ends. There are 14 residues in the CDR3. From germline, CDR1 is LGHDT and CDR2 YNNKEL (reference sequence). The input for sequencing was PBMCs from blood, taken 14 days before vaccination. This TCR came from a middle-aged man who received an inactivated influenza vaccine. The chain employs TRBV3-1 and TRBJ2-2; TRBD1 is a possible D gene (6 bases). The CDR3: CASSQDAGAGELFF. DNA of the CDR3: TGTGCCAGCAGCCAAGATGCAGGGGCCGGGGAGCTGTTTTTT.